What follows are 5 T cell receptor beta chains derived from one specimen sequenced in a study of T-cell reconstitution after alpha-beta-depleted transplantation in children listed by TCRdb under 2016. Library preparation used PCR. TCRdb records Illumina HiSeq 2500 as the sequencer. TCR library preparation used molecular barcoding, with unique molecular identifiers applied to normalize quantification of the TCRbeta repertoire. TCRdb reanalyzed the raw reads on its own, using fastp at Q25 for trimming and MiXCR for clone calling, and kept in-frame beta chains. Each entry is one CDR3 protein sequence, shown with its most common DNA and genes. This sample has around 600,000 distinct CDR3 sequences in its table, and about 15% of those were observed once. The ten largest account for around 0.96% of the sample. The specimen comprised PBMCs from the stem cell graft donor, sampled from the stem cell graft. The receptors were sampled from a human donor who donated a stem cell graft to a child with acute myeloid leukemia.

This clonotype came up many times. The chain employs TRBV7-7 and TRBJ2-5; 8 nucleotides align to TRBD1. The germline CDR1 and CDR2 sequences are SSHAT and FNYEAQ (reference sequence). CDR3 length equals 15 residues. The junction had 10 bases not matched to a gene; V was cut back by 5 bases and J by 5 bases. In DNA form, the CDR3 reads TGTGCCAGCAGCATCGACAGGGGAGGTTCGGAGACCCAGTACTTC. It translates to CASSIDRGGSETQYF.

This clonotype occurred many times. The chain employs TRBV20-1 and TRBJ2-1; 8 bases fit TRBD2. Trimming removed 3 bases from V and 4 bases from J; junction bases left unmatched: 11. Germline assignment: CDR1 DFQATT and CDR2 SNEGSKA (reference sequence). This CDR3 comprises 16 residues. In nucleotides, the CDR3 is TGCAGTGCTAGCCCGCCGGGTGGCGGGGGGTACAATGAGCAGTTCTTC. The encoded protein is CSASPPGGGGYNEQFF.

This clonotype was seen ten or more times. V is TRBV12-3 or TRBV12-4 and J is TRBJ2-1; D might be TRBD1 or TRBD2, each matching 5 bases. The CDR3 extends over 15 amino acids. V was clipped by 4 bases and J by 3 bases, with 13 bases between them. The CDR3: CASSSTGTFYNEQFF. CDR3 nucleotides: TGTGCCAGCAGTTCCACGGGGACGTTCTACAATGAGCAGTTCTTC.

This clonotype occurred many times. The J gene is TRBJ2-7, the V gene TRBV10-3, with 8 bases aligning to TRBD1. This CDR3 is 13 amino acids long. CDR1 and CDR2 from the germline V gene are ENHRY and SYGVKD. Trimming at V came to 10 bases and at J to 6 bases, leaving 11 bases not matched to a gene. DNA for the CDR3: TGTGCCACCGCTCGCTCAGGGGGCGGCGAGCAGTACGTC. Protein: CATARSGGGEQYV.

This clonotype was detected only a few times. The chain couples TRBV15 to TRBJ1-2; D uncertain. The CDR3 has 14 amino acids. From germline, CDR1 is LNHNV and CDR2 YYDKDF (reference sequence). V lost 0 bases, J lost 0 bases, and 5 bases lay in between. The CDR3 DNA sequence: TGTGCCACCAGCAGAGATGCGGCTAACTATGGCTACACCTTC. Encoded protein: CATSRDAANYGYTF.